The rows below give T cell receptor beta chains drawn from one sample of a study of beta chain features in type 1 diabetes. Only in-frame clones appear in the TCRdb table, and some are missing; sequencing was by immunoSEQ multiplex PCR. The sample holds approximately 340,000 clones, over 13% seen once. Material for sequencing was naive CD4+ T cells from blood. The receptors come from a woman aged 18-30 years in good health. Each CDR3 is given with its conserved first and last residue. Fields, in order: clone size, D gene, J gene, V gene, CDR3 DNA, CDR3 protein. The D gene is left open where the match is weak. Clone size is given for some rows only: seen once, a few or many times, or a class if the clone is expanded.

few,-,TRBJ2-3,TRBV5-1,TGCGCCAGCAGCTTGATCGCAGGTAGCACAGATACGCAGTATTTT,CASSLIAGSTDTQYF
-,-,TRBJ1-3,TRBV5-4,TGTGCCAGCACCGTGGACCCGACAGGTTCTGGAAACACCATATATTTT,CASTVDPTGSGNTIYF
-,TRBD1,TRBJ2-2,TRBV7-3,TGTGCCAGCAGCCAATGGGGACAGGGCGTTTCGAACACCGGGGAGCTGTTTTTT,CASSQWGQGVSNTGELFF
-,-,TRBJ2-5,TRBV4-1,TGCGCCAGCAGCCAAGATCTAGGACAGCTCTTTGACACCCAGTACTTC,CASSQDLGQLFDTQYF
-,TRBD1,TRBJ2-3,TRBV7-7,TGTGCTAGCAGCCTCGACAGGGTCGCAGATACGCAGTATTTT,CASSLDRVADTQYF
-,TRBD1,TRBJ2-7,TRBV29-1,TGCAGCGTTCGACGAGGACAGGGAAACTACGAGCAGTACTTC,CSVRRGQGNYEQYF
-,-,TRBJ2-5,TRBV7-2,TGTGCCAGCAGCTTAATGTCGCAGGCCAGGGTAGAGACCCAGTACTTC,CASSLMSQARVETQYF
-,-,TRBJ2-3,TRBV7-9,TGTGCCAGCAGCTTTAACGAGTTCACAGATACGCAGTATTTT,CASSFNEFTDTQYF
-,TRBD1,TRBJ1-2,TRBV6-5,TGTGCCAGCAGGAGGACAGGGCCCTATGGCTACACCTTC,CASRRTGPYGYTF
few,-,TRBJ1-3,TRBV7-2,TGTGCCAGCAGTACCAGCTCTGGAAACACCATATATTTT,CASSTSSGNTIYF
-,-,TRBJ1-5,TRBV6-6,TGTGCCAGCAGTTACGGGGGGAATCAGCCCCAGCATTTT,CASSYGGNQPQHF
-,-,TRBJ1-5,TRBV6-5,TGTGGAGGGAGACTGGGGAAACAGCCCCAGCATTTT,CGGRLGKQPQHF
-,TRBD2,TRBJ2-5,TRBV5-1,TGCGCCAGCAGCTTAGCGGGACTAGCTGCGGAGACCCAGTACTTC,CASSLAGLAAETQYF
few,-,TRBJ2-3,TRBV5-1,TGCGCCAGCAGCTTGGACATTAGCACAGATACGCAGTATTTT,CASSLDISTDTQYF
once,TRBD1,TRBJ2-7,TRBV5-1,TGCGCCAGCAGCTTGGTTGGGACAGGGACCCCCCACGAGCAGTACTTC,CASSLVGTGTPHEQYF
-,TRBD1,TRBJ2-1,TRBV18,TGTGCCAGCTCACCCGGACAGGGACGGTATGGTGAGCAGTTCTTC,CASSPGQGRYGEQFF
few,-,TRBJ2-3,TRBV18,TGTGCCAGCTCACCACCGCGGGATACCCCGGATACGCAGTATTTT,CASSPPRDTPDTQYF
-,TRBD1,TRBJ2-1,TRBV28,TGTGCCACCGACAGGGAGAAACCCAATGAGCAGTTCTTC,CATDREKPNEQFF
-,-,TRBJ2-1,TRBV9,TGTGCCAGCAGCGCCGTCCCCTCCGGGGGTGAGCAGTTCTTC,CASSAVPSGGEQFF
few,TRBD2,TRBJ2-1,TRBV6-5,TGTGCCAGCAGTCCTAGCGGCTCCTACAATGAGCAGTTCTTC,CASSPSGSYNEQFF
-,TRBD2,TRBJ2-3,TRBV30,TGTGCCTGGAGTGCAGGACTAGCGGGAGGTCCAGATACGCAGTATTTT,CAWSAGLAGGPDTQYF
few,TRBD2,TRBJ2-1,TRBV4-2,TGTGCCAGCAGCCAAGATGGACTAGCGGGCCTCAATGAGCAGTTCTTC,CASSQDGLAGLNEQFF
few,TRBD2,TRBJ2-1,TRBV29-1,TGCAGCGTCACGTCCACTAGCGGGAGGGCCCATGAGCAGTTCTTC,CSVTSTSGRAHEQFF
-,-,TRBJ1-1,TRBV2,TGTGCCAGCAGTGAAGATTTGGGACAAAAAACTTTCTTT,CASSEDLGQKTFF
few,-,TRBJ1-2,TRBV28,TGTGCCAGCAGTTACCGGGGTGGCGGCTACACCTTC,CASSYRGGGYTF
few,TRBD1,TRBJ1-2,TRBV19,TGTGCCAGTAGAAATGGACAGGGGGCCCACTATGGCTACACCTTC,CASRNGQGAHYGYTF
few,TRBD2,TRBJ2-2,TRBV11-1,TGTGCCAGCAGCGTAGGACTAGCGGGAGGTACCGGGGAGCTGTTTTTT,CASSVGLAGGTGELFF
-,-,TRBJ2-1,TRBV4-2,TGTGCCAGCAGGCATACCTTACTAGCCGCTCAGATATACAATGAGCAGTTCTTC,CASRHTLLAAQIYNEQFF
-,-,TRBJ2-1,TRBV14,TGTGCCAGCAGCCAAGGGGTAAACGGGGGCTACAATGAGCAGTTCTTC,CASSQGVNGGYNEQFF
few,TRBD1,TRBJ2-7,TRBV27,TGTGCCAGCAGATTTCAGGGACAGGAGGGTCAGTACTTC,CASRFQGQEGQYF
few,-,TRBJ1-5,TRBV7-9,TGTGCCAGCAGCCCCGGGGATCAGCCCCAGCATTTT,CASSPGDQPQHF
few,-,TRBJ2-7,TRBV2,TGTGCCAGCAGGCGGGGTCGCGGCTCCCACGAGCAGTACTTC,CASRRGRGSHEQYF
-,TRBD1,TRBJ2-7,TRBV28,TGTGCCAGCAGTTTATCCGGGACAGGGGGCGACGAGCAGTACTTC,CASSLSGTGGDEQYF
-,TRBD2,TRBJ2-5,TRBV12-5,TGTGCTAGTGGTTTGGGGACTAGCGGATACCAAGAGACCCAGTACTTC,CASGLGTSGYQETQYF
-,-,TRBJ2-1,TRBV5-1,TGCGCCAGCAGCTTATCTAGCTCCTACAATGAGCAGTTCTTC,CASSLSSSYNEQFF
-,TRBD2,TRBJ2-1,TRBV6-5,TGTGCCAGCAGCCGCGGGGGGTTGTCCTACAATGAGCAGTTCTTC,CASSRGGLSYNEQFF
-,TRBD1,TRBJ2-7,TRBV5-1,TGCGCCAGCAGCTCCATAGGACAGGGTTCATGGTACGAGCAGTACTTC,CASSSIGQGSWYEQYF
-,-,TRBJ2-3,TRBV5-1,TGCGCCAGCAGCTTTCGGGCCGGGACTAGCACAGATACGCAGTATTTT,CASSFRAGTSTDTQYF
few,-,TRBJ2-5,TRBV29-1,TGCATGGGGACAGCAGGGGGAGGCGGTGAGACCCAGTACTTC,CMGTAGGGGETQYF
-,TRBD1,TRBJ2-7,TRBV28,TGTGCCAGCAGCCGGGACAGGGACTTTGCCGAGCAGTACTTC,CASSRDRDFAEQYF
few,TRBD1,TRBJ2-6,TRBV7-9,TGTGCCAGCAGCCTAGCTTGGGGACAGGGGAACTCTGGGGCCAACGTCCTGACTTTC,CASSLAWGQGNSGANVLTF
few,TRBD2,TRBJ2-1,TRBV10-3,TGTGCCATCCTCGGCCAGCGGGAGGTCCCCTTGGATGAGCAGTTCTTC,CAILGQREVPLDEQFF
-,-,TRBJ1-5,TRBV30,TGTGCCTGGAGTGGGGGGCGAAGCAATCAGCCCCAGCATTTT,CAWSGGRSNQPQHF
-,TRBD2,TRBJ2-1,TRBV7-2,TGTGCCAGCAGCTTAGGGACTAGCGGGTCTACGAGCTCCTACAATGAGCAGTTCTTC,CASSLGTSGSTSSYNEQFF
-,-,TRBJ2-3,TRBV30,TGTGCCTGGACGGGAAGGCCAGGTACGCAGTATTTT,CAWTGRPGTQYF
-,-,TRBJ1-4,TRBV5-4,TGTGCCAGCAGCTTGGCCCGGGGGGGGCCGAATGAAAAACTGTTTTTT,CASSLARGGPNEKLFF
few,TRBD1,TRBJ2-5,TRBV27,TGTGCCAGCGCCTCAACAGGGGGCGGAGAGACCCAGTACTTC,CASASTGGGETQYF
few,-,TRBJ2-6,TRBV28,TGTGCCAGCAGATCACCTCAGGGGGCCAACGTCCTGACTTTC,CASRSPQGANVLTF
-,-,TRBJ1-2,TRBV5-1,TGCGCCAGCAGCTTGGCCACTTTTGCTGGGGGCGCGGTCTATGGCTACACCTTC,CASSLATFAGGAVYGYTF
few,TRBD2,TRBJ2-7,TRBV27,TGTGCCAGCAGTTTATTGGGACTAGCGGGAGATGAGCAGTACTTC,CASSLLGLAGDEQYF
-,-,TRBJ2-7,TRBV2,TGTGCCAGCAGTGAAGGGCGGAGGCTGGACGAGCAGTACTTC,CASSEGRRLDEQYF
few,TRBD2,TRBJ2-3,TRBV29-1,TGCAGCGTTGAACAAAGAAGAGCGGGAGGGTGGGCAGATACGCAGTATTTT,CSVEQRRAGGWADTQYF
-,TRBD2,TRBJ2-2,TRBV7-2,TGTGCCAGCAGCTCCAGACCGGGAGGCTCAGGGAACACCGGGGAGCTGTTTTTT,CASSSRPGGSGNTGELFF
few,TRBD1,TRBJ2-1,TRBV6-5,TGTGCCAGCAGTTACGGGGACAGGGACAATGAGCAGTTCTTC,CASSYGDRDNEQFF